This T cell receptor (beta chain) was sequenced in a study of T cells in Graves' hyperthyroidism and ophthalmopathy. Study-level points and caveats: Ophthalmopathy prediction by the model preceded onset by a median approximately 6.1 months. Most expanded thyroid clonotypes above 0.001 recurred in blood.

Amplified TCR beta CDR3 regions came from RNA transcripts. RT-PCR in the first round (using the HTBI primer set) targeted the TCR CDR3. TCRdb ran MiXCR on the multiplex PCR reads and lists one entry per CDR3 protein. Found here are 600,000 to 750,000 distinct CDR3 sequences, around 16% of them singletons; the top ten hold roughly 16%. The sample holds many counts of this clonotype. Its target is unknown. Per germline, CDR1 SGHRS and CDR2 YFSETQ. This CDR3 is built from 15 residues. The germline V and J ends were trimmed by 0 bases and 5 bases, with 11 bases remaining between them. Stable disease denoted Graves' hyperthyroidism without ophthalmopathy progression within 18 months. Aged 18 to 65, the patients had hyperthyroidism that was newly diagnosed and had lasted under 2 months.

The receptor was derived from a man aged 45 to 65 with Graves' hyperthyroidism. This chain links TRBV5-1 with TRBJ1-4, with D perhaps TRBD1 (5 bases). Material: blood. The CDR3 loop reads CASSLGGTANEKLFF. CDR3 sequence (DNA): TGCGCCAGCAGCTTGGGCGGGACGGCAAATGAAAAACTGTTTTTT.